Listed below are T cell receptor beta chains from one sample, sequenced in a study of CD8+ T cells in alopecia areata. Assay used: immunoSEQ multiplex PCR; TCRdb lists only in-frame clones, some missing. The data show more than 90,000 clones, roughly 64% seen once. Sequences were derived from CD8+ T cells sorted from blood, sampled at week 4, from a patient treated with tofacitinib. The receptor set was obtained from a human donor with alopecia areata. The CDR3 runs from the conserved cysteine through the conserved F or W. The D gene is left open where the match is weak. Clone size is not always given. Where it is, it says once, few, many or a class for expanded clones.

D	length	size	J	V	DNA	CDR3
TRBD1	15	few	TRBJ2-3	TRBV7-2	TGTGCCAGCAGCTTCATCGGGACAGGGTCGGATACGCAGTATTTT	CASSFIGTGSDTQYF
-	18	-	TRBJ1-5	TRBV7-3	TGTGCCAGCAGCTTCAGGTTGCGCCCTAGAGGGAGGGATCAGCCCCAGCATTTT	CASSFRLRPRGRDQPQHF
-	16	-	TRBJ1-2	TRBV10-3	TGTGCCATCAGTCCGGCGGGGGCTCTTCCTAACTATGGCTACACCTTC	CAISPAGALPNYGYTF
TRBD2	14	-	TRBJ2-3	TRBV5-6	TGTGCCAGCAGCTTGGACGGGGGGGAAGATACGCAGTATTTT	CASSLDGGEDTQYF
TRBD2	15	-	TRBJ2-7	TRBV7-9	TGTGCCAGCAGCTTTCCGCCTAGCGGGGGCCACGAGCAGTACTTC	CASSFPPSGGHEQYF
-	11	-	TRBJ1-2	TRBV20-1	TGCAGTGCTAGAGACGACTCTGGCTACACCTTC	CSARDDSGYTF
TRBD1	16	-	TRBJ1-5	TRBV7-8	TGTGCCAGCAGCTCTACGAACCAGGGGGCATTTCAGCCCCAGCATTTT	CASSSTNQGAFQPQHF
-	15	-	TRBJ2-5	TRBV7-9	TGTGCCAGCAGCTCATTACAAGGCGAACAAGAGACCCAGTACTTC	CASSSLQGEQETQYF
-	19	-	TRBJ2-6	TRBV4-1	TGCGCCAGCAGCCAAGTTCCACCCCTCGCGGCGTCTGGGGCCAACGTCCTGACTTTC	CASSQVPPLAASGANVLTF
-	12	-	TRBJ1-1	TRBV6-6	TGTGCCAGCAGTTTCGGACAGACTGAAGCTTTCTTT	CASSFGQTEAFF
-	14	-	TRBJ2-2	TRBV27	TGTGCCAGCAGTCCGGGACCTACGACCGGGGAGCTGTTTTTT	CASSPGPTTGELFF
TRBD2	17	-	TRBJ2-3	TRBV4-1	TGCGCCAGCAGCCAAGAACCGACTAGCGGTGGCACAGATACGCAGTATTTT	CASSQEPTSGGTDTQYF
-	14	-	TRBJ2-5	TRBV27	TGTGCCAGCAGTGCCCCCGGGGTCCAAGAGACCCAGTACTTC	CASSAPGVQETQYF
-	15	-	TRBJ2-3	TRBV4-3	TGCGCCAGCAGCCCGAGGACAGGCGGGGCAGATACGCAGTATTTT	CASSPRTGGADTQYF
TRBD1	13	-	TRBJ2-7	TRBV13	TGTGCCAGCAGCCCATGGGACAGCTACGAGCAGTACTTC	CASSPWDSYEQYF
TRBD1	15	-	TRBJ2-1	TRBV5-1	TGCGCCAGCAGCCTGGGACAGGGGGCGGCGGATGAGCAGTTCTTC	CASSLGQGAADEQFF
-	17	-	TRBJ2-4	TRBV4-3	TGCGCCAGCAGCCACGGAGCTGGGCTGCTAGCCAAAAACATTCAGTACTTC	CASSHGAGLLAKNIQYF
-	15	-	TRBJ1-1	TRBV7-2	TGTGCCAGCAGCTTAGCACAGGGAGTGAACACTGAAGCTTTCTTT	CASSLAQGVNTEAFF
-	11	-	TRBJ2-7	TRBV2	TGTGCCAGCAGTCCCTCCTTTGAGCAGTACTTC	CASSPSFEQYF
-	15	few	TRBJ2-1	TRBV28	TGTGCCAGCAGTTTGATAGCGGACTCCTACAATGAGCAGTTCTTC	CASSLIADSYNEQFF
TRBD1	13	-	TRBJ1-1	TRBV29-1	TGCAGCGTTGCCACAGGGGGCCTCACTGAAGCTTTCTTT	CSVATGGLTEAFF
TRBD1	16	-	TRBJ2-5	TRBV7-6	TGTGCCAGCAGCTTAGTTGGGACAGGGAGAGAAGAGACCCAGTACTTC	CASSLVGTGREETQYF
TRBD1	14	-	TRBJ1-2	TRBV5-6	TGTGCCAGCAGCTTGGGGACAGGGCACTATGGCTACACCTTC	CASSLGTGHYGYTF
-	13	once	TRBJ1-2	TRBV7-9	TGTGCCAGCAGCTCGGACGGAAACTATGGCTACACCTTC	CASSSDGNYGYTF
-	16	-	TRBJ2-4	TRBV5-6	TGTGCCAGCAGCTCAGGACGGATCTTAGCCAAAAACATTCAGTACTTC	CASSSGRILAKNIQYF
TRBD2	14	once	TRBJ2-1	TRBV30	TGTGCCTGGAGCGAGGGTCTAGCGGGCAATGAGCAGTTCTTC	CAWSEGLAGNEQFF
-	14	few	TRBJ1-2	TRBV4-1	TGCGCCAGCAGCCAAGAGACAGGCCACTATGGCTACACCTTC	CASSQETGHYGYTF
-	14	-	TRBJ2-3	TRBV27	TGTGCCATCCGATCCGGGCTTCCGGCAGATACGCAGTATTTT	CAIRSGLPADTQYF
-	14	-	TRBJ2-7	TRBV27	TGTGCCAGCCGTATCGGGGGTAGCTCCTACGAGCAGTACTTC	CASRIGGSSYEQYF
-	15	-	TRBJ2-5	TRBV5-1	TGCGCCAGCAGCTCTGAAGAGGGGACTCCGGAGACCCAGTACTTC	CASSSEEGTPETQYF
TRBD1	16	few	TRBJ2-1	TRBV4-3	TGCGCCAGCAGCCAATACGGGACAGGGGCCTACAATGAGCAGTTCTTC	CASSQYGTGAYNEQFF
-	9	few	TRBJ2-7	TRBV20-1	TGCAGTGCTAGTTACGAGCAGTACTTC	CSASYEQYF
TRBD1	16	-	TRBJ2-1	TRBV7-9	TGTGCCAGCAGCCCCCCAGGGGGCCACTCCTACAATGAGCAGTTCTTC	CASSPPGGHSYNEQFF
-	14	-	TRBJ2-7	TRBV5-4	TGTGCCAGCAAAACCCTGGGGTCTTCCTACGAGCAGTACTTC	CASKTLGSSYEQYF
-	14	-	TRBJ2-2	TRBV7-3	TGTGCCAGCAGCCCCAATCTCGCGACCGGGGAGCTGTTTTTT	CASSPNLATGELFF
TRBD1	14	-	TRBJ1-2	TRBV7-9	TGTGCCAGCAGCTCCGGACAGGGGCCCTATGGCTACACCTTC	CASSSGQGPYGYTF
-	14	-	TRBJ1-1	TRBV19	TGTGCCAGTAGTATAGACAGCGCGAACACTGAAGCTTTCTTT	CASSIDSANTEAFF
-	13	-	TRBJ2-7	TRBV27	TGTGCCAGCAGCGGGACCGACGACTACGAGCAGTACTTC	CASSGTDDYEQYF
TRBD1	15	-	TRBJ1-2	TRBV28	TGTGCCAGCAGTCAAGGCGGGGACAGGGTTTCTGGCTACACCTTC	CASSQGGDRVSGYTF
-	15	-	TRBJ2-7	TRBV5-1	TGCGCCAGCAGCTATGAGGGTGTTTTGAACTACGAGCAGTACTTC	CASSYEGVLNYEQYF
-	13	few	TRBJ2-1	TRBV30	TGTGCCTGGAGTGTAACTAGCCCAGATGAGCAGTTCTTC	CAWSVTSPDEQFF
TRBD1	15	-	TRBJ2-3	TRBV7-6	TGTGCCAGCAGCTTAAGGGACAGGGAGCAAGATACGCAGTATTTT	CASSLRDREQDTQYF
-	12	-	TRBJ2-7	TRBV5-1	TGCGCCAGCAGCGGAAGCTCCTACGAGCAGTACTTC	CASSGSSYEQYF